This TCR beta chain was captured in a study of low-dose radiotherapy and immunotherapy resistance in tumors. Study-wide context: Cohort 1 received 0.5 Gy per fraction every 2 weeks, totaling 6.5 Gy. Patients were treated with intravenous nivolumab at 240 mg every two weeks and were also dosed with ipilimumab at 1 mg/kg every six weeks. Starting cycle 1 day 1, oral aspirin 300 mg was given daily for four cycles.

Covering alpha and beta chains, TRAV- and TRBV-specific primers were used for the first-strand cDNA. Both a constant-region primer and a V-primer adapter served to amplify TCRs across 15 to 20 PCR cycles. Each CDR3 protein gets one entry after TCRdb re-called the reads with MiXCR. Found here are tens of thousands of distinct CDR3 sequences, around 9.2% of them singletons; the top ten hold under 1.1%. Trimming took 5 bases from V and 4 from J, leaving 11 bases between them. Germline CDR1 reads DFQATT; CDR2 reads SNEGSKA (reference sequence). The CDR3 is 12 amino acids. Time point described: before trial treatment. Every donor's regimen consisted of nivolumab, ipilimumab, aspirin, low-dose cyclophosphamide and low-dose radiotherapy.

The clonotype comes from a male donor with prostate cancer. This chain links TRBV20-1 with TRBJ1-2; no clear D. Sample: PBMCs, taken before treatment. CDR3 residues: CSAPLGSYGYTF. Here the CDR3 DNA reads TGCAGTGCTCCTCTGGGCTCCTATGGCTACACCTTC.